The rows below give T cell receptor beta chains drawn from one sample of a study of regulatory T cells in long-lasting Graves disease. TCRdb re-derived calls from the multiplex PCR reads in MiXCR, one entry per CDR3 protein. The repertoire holds about 660,000 distinct CDR3 sequences, with 25% to 35% as singletons. Source: peripheral blood mononuclear cells (PBMCs), taken when the disease was refractory, from a patient treated with antithyroid drugs. These receptors originate from a female donor with Graves disease. CDR3s leave out the opening cysteine and the closing phenylalanine or tryptophan.

v_gene: TRBV2; j_gene: TRBJ2-7; len: 12; CDR3aa: ASNRRDRGYEQY
v_gene: TRBV28; j_gene: TRBJ2-3; len: 13; CDR3aa: ASSAPGTSPGTQY
v_gene: TRBV19; j_gene: TRBJ1-2; len: 13; CDR3aa: ASSMLGASNYGYT
v_gene: TRBV7-9; j_gene: TRBJ2-7; len: 11; CDR3aa: ASSSGGWYEQY
v_gene: TRBV13; j_gene: TRBJ1-3; len: 12; CDR3aa: ASSGGYSGNTIY
v_gene: TRBV30; j_gene: TRBJ1-3; len: 11; CDR3aa: AYNMGSGNTIY
v_gene: TRBV7-9; j_gene: TRBJ1-4; len: 13; CDR3aa: ASSLLVVTNEKLF
v_gene: TRBV7-2; j_gene: TRBJ1-2; len: 12; CDR3aa: ASSLPRPGYGYT
v_gene: TRBV2; j_gene: TRBJ1-6; len: 15; CDR3aa: ASSELVGGGYNSPLH
v_gene: TRBV6-2/TRBV6-3; j_gene: TRBJ1-1; len: 12; CDR3aa: ASSYMGGVTEAF
v_gene: TRBV11-2; j_gene: TRBJ2-7; len: 10; CDR3aa: ASGGGWQEQY
v_gene: TRBV20-1; j_gene: TRBJ2-7; len: 12; CDR3aa: SASIGGTSYEQY
v_gene: TRBV7-2; j_gene: TRBJ1-2; len: 12; CDR3aa: ASSLEIQDGGYT
v_gene: TRBV3-1; j_gene: TRBJ1-1; len: 13; CDR3aa: ASSQAGTENTEAF
v_gene: TRBV7-9; j_gene: TRBJ2-5; len: 14; CDR3aa: ASSPGVRESGETQY
v_gene: TRBV20-1; j_gene: TRBJ2-7; len: 13; CDR3aa: SARARTSLRYEQY
v_gene: TRBV9; j_gene: TRBJ1-2; len: 13; CDR3aa: ASSVGGQGDYGYT
v_gene: TRBV6-5; j_gene: TRBJ2-5; len: 12; CDR3aa: ASSLDSGGKTQY
v_gene: TRBV6-2/TRBV6-3; j_gene: TRBJ2-7; len: 13; CDR3aa: ASSEKGGQLYEQY
v_gene: TRBV18; j_gene: TRBJ1-1; len: 13; CDR3aa: ASSPGQGLRAEAF
v_gene: TRBV7-9; j_gene: TRBJ2-7; len: 12; CDR3aa: ASSSWGPRNEQY
v_gene: TRBV20-1; j_gene: TRBJ2-7; len: 13; CDR3aa: SADPGTSGVWEQY
v_gene: TRBV5-1; j_gene: TRBJ1-2; len: 13; CDR3aa: ASSLYQGGRDGYT
v_gene: TRBV28; j_gene: TRBJ1-5; len: 9; CDR3aa: ASSVNQPQH
v_gene: TRBV11-2; j_gene: TRBJ1-1; len: 13; CDR3aa: ASSRTVRWDTEAF
v_gene: TRBV7-9; j_gene: TRBJ2-7; len: 13; CDR3aa: ASSNGLAGKYEQY
v_gene: TRBV29-1; j_gene: TRBJ2-7; len: 10; CDR3aa: SVRQGMYEQY
v_gene: TRBV7-2; j_gene: TRBJ1-6; len: 12; CDR3aa: ASSLGATNSPLH
v_gene: TRBV10-3; j_gene: TRBJ2-5; len: 11; CDR3aa: AISLGTPETQY
v_gene: TRBV2; j_gene: TRBJ1-4; len: 13; CDR3aa: ASRIEGATNEKLF
v_gene: TRBV12-5; j_gene: TRBJ2-2; len: 12; CDR3aa: ASGLGQSTGELF
v_gene: TRBV12-3/TRBV12-4; j_gene: TRBJ1-2; len: 10; CDR3aa: ASSFHSVGYT
v_gene: TRBV29-1; j_gene: TRBJ2-7; len: 9; CDR3aa: SVEGPYEQY
v_gene: TRBV3-1; j_gene: TRBJ2-2; len: 12; CDR3aa: ASSLTAVSGELF
v_gene: TRBV7-6; j_gene: TRBJ1-1; len: 14; CDR3aa: ASSHGTGPLNTEAF
v_gene: TRBV12-3/TRBV12-4; j_gene: TRBJ2-5; len: 13; CDR3aa: ASSLAGFSQETQY
v_gene: TRBV6-6; j_gene: TRBJ1-2; len: 17; CDR3aa: ASSYSISYDTTGEHGYT
v_gene: TRBV2; j_gene: TRBJ2-1; len: 13; CDR3aa: ASSEAPLAQHEQF
v_gene: TRBV7-9; j_gene: TRBJ2-7; len: 12; CDR3aa: ASSFTGTTYEQY
v_gene: TRBV5-6; j_gene: TRBJ2-2; len: 14; CDR3aa: ASSLELAGAVGELF
v_gene: TRBV19; j_gene: TRBJ1-5; len: 14; CDR3aa: ASSPLGRYSNQPQH
v_gene: TRBV28; j_gene: TRBJ2-4; len: 16; CDR3aa: ASSLIAPGGAKENIQY
v_gene: TRBV7-9; j_gene: TRBJ1-5; len: 12; CDR3aa: ASSFLTGNQPQH
v_gene: TRBV6-1; j_gene: TRBJ2-6; len: 16; CDR3aa: ASRGSGVESSGANVLT
v_gene: TRBV2; j_gene: TRBJ1-4; len: 12; CDR3aa: ASTGQGMGEKLF
v_gene: TRBV4-1; j_gene: TRBJ1-4; len: 15; CDR3aa: ASSHAPRRDPNEKLF
v_gene: TRBV7-9; j_gene: TRBJ2-7; len: 13; CDR3aa: ASSLALHRGGEQY
v_gene: TRBV10-3; j_gene: TRBJ1-1; len: 13; CDR3aa: AISDSRWPNTEAF
v_gene: TRBV11-2; j_gene: TRBJ2-7; len: 11; CDR3aa: ASSSWTGGEQY
v_gene: TRBV7-9; j_gene: TRBJ2-2; len: 10; CDR3aa: ASIRDTGELF
v_gene: TRBV7-9; j_gene: TRBJ1-6; len: 14; CDR3aa: ASSLAVTGPRPPLH
v_gene: TRBV12-3/TRBV12-4; j_gene: TRBJ2-6; len: 15; CDR3aa: ASSSGLSRSGANVLT
v_gene: TRBV6-1; j_gene: TRBJ2-3; len: 13; CDR3aa: ASVPFSAYTDTQY
v_gene: TRBV28; j_gene: TRBJ2-4; len: 18; CDR3aa: ASSSRVGRALCLAKNIQY